This TCR beta chain was sequenced for a study of immune cell composition in non-small cell lung cancer. Germline V CDR1 and CDR2: SGHNT, YYREEE (reference sequence). CDR3 length: 16 amino acids. J lost 5 bases, V lost 4 bases, and 12 bases had no gene match. TCRdb's table, derived via immunoSEQ multiplex PCR, lists solely in-frame clones and lacks some. The sample yields some 11,000 clones, under 65% seen once. Sequencing input: lung tumor tissue. The rearrangement joins TRBV5-4 to TRBJ1-1; 9 positions match TRBD1. The receptor's source is a human donor with non-small cell lung cancer. CDR3 sequence (DNA): TGTGCCAGCAGCCCTCGGATTACAGGGGGCGGGACTGAAGCTTTCTTT. Protein sequence: CASSPRITGGGTEAFF.